This TCR beta chain was obtained from a study of blood T cell repertoires in COVID-19. Method: immunoSEQ multiplex PCR; TCRdb's copy keeps in-frame clones and lacks some. The sample yields 60,000 to 65,000 clones, 83% seen once. Germline V gene data show CDR1 as SGHKS and CDR2 as YYEKEE (reference sequence). V dropped 4 bases and J dropped 2; count of bases not matched to a gene: 11. CDR3 length: 18 residues. Source material: peripheral blood. The gene calls are TRBV5-5 and TRBJ1-4, with 10 nucleotides matching TRBD1. The source of this sequence is a man aged 50 to 60 with COVID-19, enrolled during active disease. As DNA, the CDR3 is TGTGCCAGCAGCCCGGCGGGACAGGGGAGTCAGACTAATGAAAAACTGTTTTTT. Protein product: CASSPAGQGSQTNEKLFF.